The present entry profiles one T cell receptor (beta chain) with its context. The antigen is undetermined. This record comes from a study of T cells in localized non-small cell lung cancer. General study points: Longer overall survival was seen with higher T cell density measured in blood. Owing to sequencing of a solitary tumor region, heterogeneity cannot be discounted.

The method was immunoSEQ multiplex PCR; TCRdb's version includes in-frame clones alone and lacks a portion of them. This table holds tens of thousands of clones, roughly 84% found once. Trimming removed 0 bases at V and 0 bases at J, with 10 bases between. The germline CDR1 and CDR2 sequences are LNHNV and YYDKDF (reference sequence). CDR3 length equals 16 residues. The clonotype comes from a man aged 35-69 years with stage II lung adenocarcinoma. The sequenced sample was PBMCs, obtained before any cancer treatment. V usage is TRBV15 and J usage is TRBJ2-3; no clear D gene. CDR3 bases: TGTGCCACCAGCAGAGAATTGGGGTATAGCACAGATACGCAGTATTTT. Translating gives CATSRELGYSTDTQYF.